These 14 T cell receptor beta chains share one sample of origin, sequenced in a study of response to subunit inactivated influenza vaccine. TCRdb called the RT-PCR reads again in MiXCR, with one record for every CDR3 protein. The data hold about 570,000 distinct CDR3 sequences, with approximately 11% observed a single time. These sequences were also reported in another study, on T cells expressing NK-cell markers. That paper adds: UMIs were included in TCR beta cDNA generated by 5'RACE template switching.

This specimen consisted of PBMCs from blood, obtained on the day of vaccination. The receptors stem from a man aged 50 to 59 who received an inactivated influenza vaccine.

This chain connects TRBV20-1 to TRBJ2-5; 7 bases align to TRBD2. CDR3 length: 14 amino acids. With V trimmed by 4 bases and J by 3 bases, 8 bases remained unmatched. Germline CDR1 is DFQATT and CDR2 is SNEGSKA (reference sequence). The CDR3 nucleotides read TGCAGTGCTATCGGGACTAATGACGAAGAGACCCAGTACTTC. As protein: CSAIGTNDEETQYF.

This clonotype was observed many times. The rearrangement uses TRBV29-1 and TRBJ1-1; 7 bases align to TRBD1. The CDR3 consists of 12 residues. Germline V lookup: CDR1 SQVTM, CDR2 ANQGSEA. V gave up 7 bases and J gave up 9 bases; unmatched junction bases: 11. Here the CDR3 DNA reads TGCAGCGGTGGACAGGCAGACGCGAAAGCTTTCTTT. It specifies CSGGQADAKAFF.

This rearrangement joins TRBV4-1 to TRBJ1-1, with a possible D match to TRBD1 (6 bases). Trimming shortened V by 1 base and J by 10 bases, and 16 bases separated the two germline ends. Germline V gives CDR1 MGHRA, CDR2 YSYEKL. This CDR3 has 14 amino acids. As DNA, the CDR3 is TGCGCCAGCAGCCAAGGTCTGGGGGCCGGTGGAGCTTTCTTT. Its protein is CASSQGLGAGGAFF.

This clonotype was found a few times. The chain employs TRBV12-3 or TRBV12-4 and TRBJ1-1; D is undetermined. The CDR3 extends over 11 amino acids. V lost 5 bases and J 8 bases, leaving 9 bases between the germline ends. The CDR3 here is CASSAPNEAFF. The DNA for the CDR3 is TGTGCCAGCAGTGCCCCAAACGAAGCTTTCTTT.

The chain is built from TRBV20-1 and TRBJ2-1; TRBD1 matches at 9 bases. Trimming cost V 5 bases and J 4 bases; bases outside gene matches: 9. The CDR3 extends over 15 amino acids. The germline gives CDR1 DFQATT, CDR2 SNEGSKA (reference sequence). The CDR3 region has the DNA TGCAGTGCTTTTCAGACAGGGGGAAAATACAATGAGCAGTTCTTC. Translation: CSAFQTGGKYNEQFF.

The table lists this clonotype with many counts. The chain has TRBV7-2 and TRBJ2-7; the D gene is possibly TRBD2 (5 bases). CDR1 is SGHTA and CDR2 is FQGNSA in the germline V gene. The ends were cut back, 1 base at V and 1 base at J, with 11 bases in the middle. The length of the CDR3 is 15 residues. CDR3 bases: TGTGCCAGCAGCTTAGTTCGAGGGCGGTCCTACGAGCAGTACTTC. It encodes CASSLVRGRSYEQYF.

A few counts support this clonotype. The V and J genes are TRBV7-2 and TRBJ2-7; 9 nucleotides agree with TRBD2. From germline, CDR1 is SGHTA and CDR2 FQGNSA. The CDR3 spans 17 residues. V lost 5 bases and J lost 1; bases outside the gene matches: 12. DNA for the CDR3: TGTGCCAGCAGCGAGAAGCGGGGGGATTCTAAATCCTACGAGCAGTACTTC. It codes for CASSEKRGDSKSYEQYF.

For the CDR3, the DNA is TGTGCCAGCAGACCCGGACAGGACCCTTCCTACGAGCAGTACTTC. Residues: CASRPGQDPSYEQYF. The chain is built from TRBV6-2 or TRBV6-3 and TRBJ2-7; TRBD1 matches at 7 bases. In germline, CDR1 is MNHEY, CDR2 SVGEGT. V dropped 6 bases and J dropped 1; count of bases not matched to a gene: 9. CDR3 length: 15 amino acids.

This clonotype was detected only a few times. This chain uses TRBV7-8 with TRBJ1-2; 9 bases line up with TRBD1. Germline V gene data show CDR1 as SGHVS and CDR2 as FQNEAQ. CDR3 length equals 15 residues. J was trimmed by 6 bases and V by 3 bases; bases with no gene match: 8. CDR3 sequence: CASSFRQGVLDGYTF. CDR3 nucleotides: TGTGCCAGCAGCTTTCGACAGGGGGTTCTCGATGGCTACACCTTC.

The chain is built from TRBV5-5 and TRBJ2-5; the match to TRBD1 covers 8 bases. Trimming cost V 2 bases and J 5 bases; bases outside gene matches: 8. Per germline, CDR1 SGHKS and CDR2 YYEKEE (reference sequence). This CDR3 is built from 15 residues. In nucleotides, the CDR3 is TGTGCCAGCAGCTTCCCCGTCACAGGGGGGGAGACCCAGTACTTC. Translation: CASSFPVTGGETQYF.

This clonotype was observed a few times. The chain is built from TRBV5-5 and TRBJ2-1; the match to TRBD2 covers 9 bases. The ends lost 4 bases at V and 7 bases at J; junction bases unmatched: 9. The germline V gene encodes CDR1 SGHKS and CDR2 YYEKEE (reference sequence). The CDR3 runs to 15 residues. CDR3 loop: CASSLRREGRNEQFF. CDR3 coding DNA: TGTGCCAGCAGCCTAAGGCGGGAGGGCCGTAATGAGCAGTTCTTC.

This clonotype was seen only a few times. This chain joins TRBV5-6 and TRBJ1-1, with D possibly matching TRBD1 (5 bases). Germline V gene lookup returns CDR1 SGHDT and CDR2 YYEEEE. V was pared by 0 bases and J by 4 bases, with 13 bases between. This CDR3 has 15 residues. The DNA for the CDR3 is TGTGCCAGCAGCTTGGCCTCACCCGGGGGCACTGAAGCTTTCTTT. Encoded protein: CASSLASPGGTEAFF.

The chain uses TRBV18 and TRBJ2-2, with D tentatively TRBD1 (5 bases). This CDR3 has 14 amino acids. CDR1 and CDR2 (germline): KGHSH, LQKENI. Trimming removed 4 bases at V and 7 bases at J, with 13 bases between. CDR3 bases: TGTGCCAGCTCACTGCAGGGTATCGGCGGGGAGCTGTTTTTT. As protein: CASSLQGIGGELFF.

The CDR3 DNA reads as TGTGCCAGCAGCCAAACCAGGGACAGCCGGGCTCTGGCACCCCTCCACTTT. The encoded protein is CASSQTRDSRALAPLHF. This rearrangement joins TRBV5-6 to TRBJ1-6; 7 bases map to TRBD1. CDR1 SGHDT and CDR2 YYEEEE come from the germline V gene. The junction had 18 bases not matched to a gene; V was cut back by 4 bases and J by 11 bases. The CDR3 spans 17 residues.